This TCR beta chain is from a study of vaccination effects on CD4 cells after COVID-19. Notes on the study in general: Infection-derived and vaccine-derived clones contracted markedly late after vaccination.

Sequencing used immunoSEQ multiplex PCR; TCRdb keeps in-frame clones, though not all of them. This sample has 25,000 to 35,000 clones, with 60% to 80% found just once. The sample holds a few counts of this clone. The antigen is undetermined. Trimming shortened V by 0 bases and J by 8 bases, and 8 bases separated the two germline ends. Germline V gene data show CDR1 as SGHNT and CDR2 as YYREEE (reference sequence). The CDR3 runs to 12 residues. Peptide-pool stimulation followed by sequencing identified expanded antigen-specific CD4+ clonotypes in the ViraFEST assay. Between days 10 and 11 of culture, CD4+ T cells were separated out. Participants each got two BNT162b2 or mRNA-1273 vaccine doses. None of these healthy vaccinees had been infected with SARS-CoV-2 before vaccination. IL-2 medium took the place of half the medium on both days 3 and 7.

The input for sequencing was CD4+ T cells from PBMCs cultured with HCoV-229E spike peptides, taken after COVID-19 vaccination. This chain uses TRBV5-4 with TRBJ1-1; D not certain. This TCR was recovered from a human donor who received a COVID-19 vaccine. CDR3 nucleotide sequence: TGTGCCAGCAGCTTGGAAGTGGGAGAAGCTTTCTTT. This translates into CASSLEVGEAFF. The variable domain in full, with the rest retrieved from reference TRBV5-4 and TRBJ1-1, is ETGVTQSPTHLIKTRGQQVTLRCSSQSGHNTVSWYQQALGQGPQFIFQYYREEENGRGNFPPRFSGLQFPNYSSELNVNALELDDSALYLCASSLEVGEAFFGQGTRLTVV.